Listed here are 26 T cell receptor beta chains from one sample, sequenced in a study of OX40 agonist ivuxolimab in advanced cancers. Clones were read by immunoSEQ multiplex PCR, and TCRdb kept only the in-frame ones, dropping some. The repertoire has approximately 7,000 clones, 70% to 80% of them found once; the top ten carry over 25%. Here the sequenced sample was CD4+ or CD8+ T cells sorted from blood, taken in a trial of the OX40 agonist ivuxolimab. The receptors here all came from an adult with an advanced solid tumor such as melanoma, head and neck, liver or kidney cancer.

This rearrangement joins TRBV5-1 to TRBJ2-1, with 12 bases aligning to TRBD2. The CDR3 runs 17 residues. V dropped 4 bases and J dropped 3; count of bases not matched to a gene: 8. CDR1 is SGHRS and CDR2 is YFSETQ in the germline V gene. The CDR3 loop is CASSLAGGHSVYNEQFF. DNA for the CDR3: TGCGCCAGCAGCCTAGCGGGAGGGCACTCAGTCTACAATGAGCAGTTCTTC.

In its sample, this clone was seen a few times. This sequence joins TRBV27 and TRBJ2-7; 7 nucleotides match TRBD1. The CDR3 has 15 residues. Germline V CDR1 and CDR2: MNHEY, SMNVEV (reference sequence). After removal of 6 bases from V and 5 bases from J, the junction contained 13 bases not matched to a gene. The CDR3 nucleotides are TGTGCCAGCAGCCCCTTTTCCGACAGGGTCCACGAGCAGTACTTC. Translated: CASSPFSDRVHEQYF.

The chain combines TRBV4-1 with TRBJ2-5, with 7 bases identical to TRBD1. The V segment lost 3 bases and the J segment 5 bases; nucleotides outside the gene matches: 12. From germline, CDR1 is MGHRA and CDR2 YSYEKL. This CDR3 comprises 16 residues. The CDR3 loop reads CASSQALQGRGETQYF. As DNA, the CDR3 is TGCGCCAGCAGCCAGGCCCTACAGGGGCGAGGGGAGACCCAGTACTTC.

V usage is TRBV2 and J usage is TRBJ2-7; TRBD1 or TRBD2 may be the D gene (5 bases each). CDR1 is SNHLY and CDR2 is FYNNEI in the germline V gene. The CDR3 covers 16 residues. V lost 5 bases, J lost 6 bases, and 23 bases lay in between. The DNA of the CDR3 is TGTGCCAGCAGTCCAAAATTCCCGGGACGGTTGAGCGAGCAGTACTTC. Translation gives CASSPKFPGRLSEQYF.

This clone was observed a single time. The rearrangement uses TRBV28 and TRBJ1-3, with TRBD1 as a possible D gene (5 bases). The CDR3 covers 16 residues. V dropped 5 bases and J dropped 4 bases, with 18 bases sitting between them. Germline V gene data show CDR1 as MDHEN and CDR2 as SYDVKM. The CDR3 is CASSLISGTAGNTIYF. In DNA form, the CDR3 reads TGTGCCAGCAGTCTGATCTCAGGGACGGCGGGAAACACCATATATTTT.

This chain links TRBV6-6 with TRBJ1-5; no clear D gene. With 1 base removed from V and 4 bases from J, the gap between germline ends came to 14 bases. This CDR3 region has 16 residues. CDR1 and CDR2 from the germline V gene are MNHNY and SVGAGI (reference sequence). The CDR3: CASSYLQLRPNQPQHF. In DNA form, the CDR3 reads TGTGCCAGCAGTTACTTACAGCTCCGACCAAATCAGCCCCAGCATTTT.

V is TRBV4-1 and J is TRBJ1-2; perhaps TRBD1 as D (5 bases). Trimming stripped 5 bases from V and 3 bases from J, with 16 bases between. The CDR3 is made up of 15 amino acids. The germline gives CDR1 MGHRA, CDR2 YSYEKL. This CDR3 reads CASSTSRGEDYGYTF. Here the CDR3 DNA reads TGCGCCAGCAGCACGTCACGGGGGGAGGACTATGGCTACACCTTC.

This clone is deemed medium-sized. J is TRBJ2-5 and V is TRBV23-1; 8 bases fit TRBD2. TRBV23-1 is an ORF; its function is uncertain. Germline trimming cut 11 bases from V and 1 base from J; bases unmatched to any gene: 9. This CDR3 contains 14 residues. Written as DNA, the CDR3 is TGCGCCGGACAGAGCGGGGGCCTCCAAGAGACCCAGTACTTC. Translation: CAGQSGGLQETQYF.

The chain uses TRBV25-1 and TRBJ2-1, with TRBD2 as a possible D gene (5 bases). Germline V CDR1 and CDR2: MGHDK, SYGVNS. V lost 2 bases and J 7 bases, leaving 12 bases between the germline ends. The CDR3 contains 14 residues. DNA of the CDR3: TGTGCCAGCAGTGAAGAGGGAGAATGGAATGAGCAGTTCTTC. Translating gives CASSEEGEWNEQFF.

This clone occurred a few times. This sequence joins TRBV4-1 and TRBJ2-1; TRBD1 is a possible D gene (6 bases). CDR1 and CDR2 (germline): MGHRA, YSYEKL. Trimming shortened V by 1 base and J by 2 bases, and 21 bases separated the two germline ends. The CDR3 is 19 amino acids. The CDR3: CASSQVISVARDTYNEQFF. CDR3 sequence (DNA): TGCGCCAGCAGCCAAGTTATTTCGGTCGCCAGGGACACCTACAATGAGCAGTTCTTC.

In this sample, this clone turned up once. The genes are TRBV4-1 and TRBJ2-7; tentatively, D is TRBD1 (5 bases). From germline, CDR1 is MGHRA and CDR2 YSYEKL. This CDR3 has 13 residues. Trimming removed 6 bases at V and 3 bases at J, with 12 bases between. DNA of the CDR3: TGCGCCAGCAGTGAAGACAGAGACTACGAGCAGTACTTC. Its protein is CASSEDRDYEQYF.

The V and J genes are TRBV27 and TRBJ2-2; no clear D. V lost 0 bases and J lost 9, with 11 bases in between. This CDR3 is 14 amino acids long. Germline V lookup: CDR1 MNHEY, CDR2 SMNVEV (reference sequence). The CDR3 protein is CASSLSSIPWELFF. CDR3 nucleotides: TGTGCCAGCAGTTTATCCTCCATCCCCTGGGAGCTGTTTTTT.

The chain joins TRBV6-5 to TRBJ2-7; 8 nucleotides line up with TRBD2. Germline V gives CDR1 MNHEY, CDR2 SVGAGI. The CDR3 spans 14 residues. V shed 6 bases and J 0 bases; nucleotides not matched to a gene: 4. CDR3 protein: CASRISGSSYEQYF. CDR3 DNA sequence: TGTGCCAGCAGAATAAGCGGGAGCTCCTACGAGCAGTACTTC.

The V and J genes are TRBV2 and TRBJ1-2; D uncertain. Between the trimmed V and J ends, which lost 3 bases and 2 bases, there was a span of 13 bases. Germline CDR1 is SNHLY and CDR2 is FYNNEI. The CDR3 is 15 residues long. This CDR3 is CASSDYDTVNYGYTF. CDR3 DNA: TGTGCCAGCAGTGACTATGACACGGTAAACTATGGCTACACCTTC.

The V and J genes are TRBV6-6 and TRBJ2-7; 8 nucleotides align to TRBD2. Germline CDR1 reads MNHNY; CDR2 reads SVGAGI (reference sequence). V lost 2 bases, J lost 5 bases, and 5 bases stayed unmatched. This CDR3 contains 14 residues. Here the CDR3 reads CASSYLGGRHEQYF. The CDR3 nucleotides read TGTGCCAGCAGTTACCTAGGCGGGAGGCACGAGCAGTACTTC.

This rearrangement joins TRBV28 to TRBJ1-3; tentatively, D is TRBD1 (6 bases). The CDR3 has 15 residues. V lost 7 bases and J lost 0, with 13 bases in between. CDR1 and CDR2 (germline): MDHEN, SYDVKM. CDR3 in amino acids: CASMDTGFSGNTIYF. The CDR3 nucleotides are TGTGCCAGCATGGATACAGGGTTCTCTGGAAACACCATATATTTT.

This clone was seen more than once but under ten times. The genes are TRBV30 and TRBJ2-3, with TRBD2 matching 11 bases. The CDR3 sequence is 15 residues long. Germline V gene lookup returns CDR1 GTSNPN and CDR2 SVGIG (reference sequence). With 3 bases clipped from V and 5 bases from J, the junction kept 7 bases outside the gene matches. The CDR3 DNA reads TGTGCCTGGAGCGTACTAGCGGGAGTGGGAGATACGCAGTATTTT. The encoded protein is CAWSVLAGVGDTQYF.

This clone was picked up a small number of times. The chain links TRBV27 to TRBJ1-1; 7 bases are a match to TRBD1. V shed 2 bases and J 5 bases; nucleotides not matched to a gene: 5. Germline lookup yields CDR1 MNHEY and CDR2 SMNVEV (reference sequence). The CDR3 contains 14 residues. Here the CDR3 reads CASSLGRGETEAFF. The CDR3 DNA follows: TGTGCCAGCAGTTTAGGCAGGGGGGAGACTGAAGCTTTCTTT.

In its sample, this clone was seen a few times. The chain couples TRBV13 to TRBJ2-1; D is ambiguous. V was clipped by 3 bases and J by 5 bases, with 2 bases between them. Germline V gives CDR1 PRHDT, CDR2 FYEKMQ (reference sequence). This CDR3 has 11 residues. The CDR3 coding sequence is TGTGCCAGCAGCTTGAACAATGAGCAGTTCTTC. Protein sequence: CASSLNNEQFF.

This clone showed up just a few times. The J gene is TRBJ2-1, the V gene TRBV7-9; TRBD2 agrees at 7 bases. The CDR3 totals 15 residues. Germline CDR1 is SEHNR and CDR2 is FQNEAQ (reference sequence). The trim removed 1 base at V and 4 bases at J, leaving 4 bases unmatched. The CDR3: CASSLGSSGYNEQFF. In nucleotides, the CDR3 is TGTGCCAGCAGCTTAGGCTCTAGCGGATACAATGAGCAGTTCTTC.

The rearrangement joins TRBV18 to TRBJ2-1, with 7 nucleotides matching TRBD2. The trim removed 2 bases at V and 9 bases at J, leaving 7 bases unmatched. This CDR3 spans 14 amino acids. Germline V lookup: CDR1 KGHSH, CDR2 LQKENI. The CDR3 loop is CASSPAGEFTEQFF. CDR3 sequence (DNA): TGTGCCAGCTCACCAGCGGGGGAGTTCACTGAGCAGTTCTTC.

This rearrangement joins TRBV27 to TRBJ2-7; D ambiguous. Germline V gene lookup returns CDR1 MNHEY and CDR2 SMNVEV (reference sequence). This CDR3 is built from 13 residues. Trimming removed 2 bases at V and 5 bases at J, with 10 bases between. The CDR3 region is CASSLRVTDEQYF. Written as DNA, the CDR3 is TGTGCCAGCAGTTTAAGGGTTACCGACGAGCAGTACTTC.

The chain employs TRBV5-4 and TRBJ2-1, with TRBD2 identical over 11 bases. Germline trimming cut 4 bases from V and 3 bases from J; bases unmatched to any gene: 3. The CDR3 has 15 amino acids. The germline V gene encodes CDR1 SGHNT and CDR2 YYREEE (reference sequence). The CDR3 DNA sequence: TGTGCCAGCAGCCCCGGGACTAGCGGCTACAATGAGCAGTTCTTC. This encodes CASSPGTSGYNEQFF.

This sequence joins TRBV2 and TRBJ2-2, with 7 bases identical to TRBD2. J gave up 5 bases and V 6 bases, and 3 bases lay outside the gene matches. This CDR3 comprises 13 residues. From germline, CDR1 is SNHLY and CDR2 FYNNEI. CDR3 in amino acids: CASRGGPTGELFF. CDR3 in DNA: TGTGCCAGCAGGGGAGGGCCGACCGGGGAGCTGTTTTTT.

This clone is a singleton in its sample. The V call is TRBV28, the J call TRBJ1-1, with TRBD1 identical over 7 bases. The CDR3 totals 13 residues. Germline CDR1 reads MDHEN; CDR2 reads SYDVKM. V trimming: 5 bases; J trimming: 6 bases; junction bases outside the gene matches: 6. The CDR3 DNA is TGTGCCAGCAGTAAACAGGGGTGGGCTGAAGCTTTCTTT. Protein: CASSKQGWAEAFF.

The chain couples TRBV6-4 to TRBJ2-3; D is possibly TRBD1 (6 bases). The CDR3 contains 13 residues. Germline loops: CDR1 MRHNA, CDR2 SNTAGT. V was trimmed by 6 bases and J by 0 bases, leaving 7 bases between them. The CDR3 DNA sequence: TGTGCCAGCAGCGACAGGAGCACAGATACGCAGTATTTT. This gives the protein CASSDRSTDTQYF.